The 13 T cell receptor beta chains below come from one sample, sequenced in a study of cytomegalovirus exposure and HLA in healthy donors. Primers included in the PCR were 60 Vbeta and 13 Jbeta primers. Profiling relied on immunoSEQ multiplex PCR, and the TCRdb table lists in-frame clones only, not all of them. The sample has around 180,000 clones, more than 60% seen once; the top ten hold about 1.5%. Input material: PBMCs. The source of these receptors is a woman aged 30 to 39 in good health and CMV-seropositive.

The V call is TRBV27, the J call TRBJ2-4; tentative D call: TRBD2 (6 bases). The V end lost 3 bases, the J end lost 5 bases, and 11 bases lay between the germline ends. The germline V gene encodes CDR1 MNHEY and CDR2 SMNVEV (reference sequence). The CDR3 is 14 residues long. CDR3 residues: CASSLGLAENIQYF. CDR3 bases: TGTGCCAGCAGTTTGGGACTGGCGGAAAACATTCAGTACTTC.

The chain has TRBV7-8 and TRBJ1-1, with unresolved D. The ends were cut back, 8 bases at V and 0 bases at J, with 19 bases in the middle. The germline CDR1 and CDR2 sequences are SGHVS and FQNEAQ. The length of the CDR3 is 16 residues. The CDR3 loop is CASAPGQILMNTEAFF. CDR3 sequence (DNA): TGTGCCAGCGCCCCTGGGCAGATCCTCATGAACACTGAAGCTTTCTTT. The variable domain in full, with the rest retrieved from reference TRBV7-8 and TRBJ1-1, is GAGVSQSPRYKVAKRGQDVALRCDPISGHVSLFWYQQALGQGPEFLTYFQNEAQLDKSGLPSDRFFAERPEGSVSTLKIQRTQQEDSAVYLCASAPGQILMNTEAFFGQGTRLTVV.

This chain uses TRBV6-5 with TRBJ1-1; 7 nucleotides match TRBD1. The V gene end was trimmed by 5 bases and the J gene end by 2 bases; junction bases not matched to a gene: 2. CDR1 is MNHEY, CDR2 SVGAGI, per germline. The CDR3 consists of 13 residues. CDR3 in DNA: TGTGCCAGCAGTCGGACAGGAAACACTGAAGCTTTCTTT. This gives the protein CASSRTGNTEAFF.

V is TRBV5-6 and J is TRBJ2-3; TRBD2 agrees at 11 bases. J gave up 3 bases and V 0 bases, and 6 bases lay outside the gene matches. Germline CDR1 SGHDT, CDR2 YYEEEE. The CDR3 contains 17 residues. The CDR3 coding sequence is TGTGCCAGCAGCTTGGGGACCGGGACTAGCGGTACAGATACGCAGTATTTT. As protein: CASSLGTGTSGTDTQYF.

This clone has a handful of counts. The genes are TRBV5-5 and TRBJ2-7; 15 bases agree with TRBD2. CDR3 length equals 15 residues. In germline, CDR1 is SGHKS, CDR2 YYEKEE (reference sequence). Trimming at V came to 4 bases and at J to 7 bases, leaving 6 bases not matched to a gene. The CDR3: CASSPRTSGRAEQYF. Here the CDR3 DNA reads TGTGCCAGCAGCCCACGGACTAGCGGGAGGGCTGAGCAGTACTTC. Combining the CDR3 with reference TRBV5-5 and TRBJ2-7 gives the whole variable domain DAGVTQSPTHLIKTRGQQVTLRCSPISGHKSVSWYQQVLGQGPQFIFQYYEKEERGRGNFPDRFSARQFPNYSSELNVNALLLGDSALYLCASSPRTSGRAEQYFGPGTRLTVT.

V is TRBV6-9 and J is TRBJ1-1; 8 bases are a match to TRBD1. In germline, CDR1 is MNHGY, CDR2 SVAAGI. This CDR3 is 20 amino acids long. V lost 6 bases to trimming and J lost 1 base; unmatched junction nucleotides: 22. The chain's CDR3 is CASRASGQGAPGGGNTEAFF. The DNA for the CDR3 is TGTGCCAGCAGGGCGAGTGGGCAGGGGGCCCCCGGTGGAGGGAACACTGAAGCTTTCTTT.

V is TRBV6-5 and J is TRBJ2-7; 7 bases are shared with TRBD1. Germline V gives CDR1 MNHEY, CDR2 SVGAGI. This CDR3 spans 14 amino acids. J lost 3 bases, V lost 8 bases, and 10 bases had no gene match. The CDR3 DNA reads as TGTGCCAGCCGATTGACACAGGGGAGCTACGAGCAGTACTTC. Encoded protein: CASRLTQGSYEQYF.

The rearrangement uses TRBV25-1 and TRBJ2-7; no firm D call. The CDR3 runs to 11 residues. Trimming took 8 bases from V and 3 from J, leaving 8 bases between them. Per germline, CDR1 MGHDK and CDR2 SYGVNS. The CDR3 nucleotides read TGTGCCAGCGGAGTCTTCTACGAGCAGTACTTC. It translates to CASGVFYEQYF.

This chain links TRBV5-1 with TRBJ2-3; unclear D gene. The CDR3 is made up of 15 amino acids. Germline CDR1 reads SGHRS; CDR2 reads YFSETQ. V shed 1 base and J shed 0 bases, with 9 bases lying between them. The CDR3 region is CASSLRSTSTDTQYF. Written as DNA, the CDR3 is TGCGCCAGCAGCTTGCGGAGCACAAGCACAGATACGCAGTATTTT. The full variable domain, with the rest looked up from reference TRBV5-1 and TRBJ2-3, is KAGVTQTPRYLIKTRGQQVTLSCSPISGHRSVSWYQQTPGQGLQFLFEYFSETQRNKGNFPGRFSGRQFSNSRSEMNVSTLELGDSALYLCASSLRSTSTDTQYFGPGTRLTVL.

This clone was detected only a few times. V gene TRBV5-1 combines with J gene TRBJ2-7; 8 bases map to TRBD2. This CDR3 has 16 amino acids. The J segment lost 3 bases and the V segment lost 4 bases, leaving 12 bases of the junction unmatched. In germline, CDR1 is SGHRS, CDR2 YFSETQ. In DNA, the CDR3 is TGCGCCAGCAGCCCCAGCGGGAGTCAGAGGGGCTACGAGCAGTACTTC. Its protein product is CASSPSGSQRGYEQYF.

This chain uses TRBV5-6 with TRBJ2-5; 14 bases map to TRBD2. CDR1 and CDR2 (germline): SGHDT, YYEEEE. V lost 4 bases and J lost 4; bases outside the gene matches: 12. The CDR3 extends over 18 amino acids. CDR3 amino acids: CASSAPGLAGVLGETQYF. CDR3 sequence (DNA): TGTGCCAGCAGCGCTCCGGGACTAGCGGGAGTGCTGGGAGAGACCCAGTACTTC.

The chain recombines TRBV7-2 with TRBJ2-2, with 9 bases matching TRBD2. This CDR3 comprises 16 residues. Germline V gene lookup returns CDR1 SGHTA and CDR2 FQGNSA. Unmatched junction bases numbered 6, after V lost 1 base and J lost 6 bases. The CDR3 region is CASSLVGGRAPGELFF. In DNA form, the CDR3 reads TGTGCCAGCAGCTTAGTGGGCGGGAGGGCCCCCGGGGAGCTGTTTTTT.

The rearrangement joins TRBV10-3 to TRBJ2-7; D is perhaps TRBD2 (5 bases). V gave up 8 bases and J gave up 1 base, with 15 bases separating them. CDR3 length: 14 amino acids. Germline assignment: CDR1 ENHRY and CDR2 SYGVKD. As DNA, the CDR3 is TGTGCCATCGCCCTGGACTGGGAATCCTACGAGCAGTACTTC. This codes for CAIALDWESYEQYF.